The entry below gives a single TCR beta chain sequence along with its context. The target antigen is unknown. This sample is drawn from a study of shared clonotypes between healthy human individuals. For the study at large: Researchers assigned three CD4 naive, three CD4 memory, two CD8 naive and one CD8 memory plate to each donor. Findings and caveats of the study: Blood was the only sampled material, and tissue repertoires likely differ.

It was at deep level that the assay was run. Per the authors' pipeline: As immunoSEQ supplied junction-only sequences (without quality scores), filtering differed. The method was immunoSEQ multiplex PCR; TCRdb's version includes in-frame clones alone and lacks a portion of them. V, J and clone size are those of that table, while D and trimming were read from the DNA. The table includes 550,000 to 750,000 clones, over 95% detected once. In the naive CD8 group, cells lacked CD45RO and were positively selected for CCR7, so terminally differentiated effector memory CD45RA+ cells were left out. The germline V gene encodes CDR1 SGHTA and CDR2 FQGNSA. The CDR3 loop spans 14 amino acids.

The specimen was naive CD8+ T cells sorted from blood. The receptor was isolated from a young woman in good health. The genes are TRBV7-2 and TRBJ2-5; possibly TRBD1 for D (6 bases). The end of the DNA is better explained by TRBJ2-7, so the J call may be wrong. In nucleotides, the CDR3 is TGTGCCAGCAGCTTACTGGGACATGGCTACGAGCAGTACTTC. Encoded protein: CASSLLGHGYEQYF.